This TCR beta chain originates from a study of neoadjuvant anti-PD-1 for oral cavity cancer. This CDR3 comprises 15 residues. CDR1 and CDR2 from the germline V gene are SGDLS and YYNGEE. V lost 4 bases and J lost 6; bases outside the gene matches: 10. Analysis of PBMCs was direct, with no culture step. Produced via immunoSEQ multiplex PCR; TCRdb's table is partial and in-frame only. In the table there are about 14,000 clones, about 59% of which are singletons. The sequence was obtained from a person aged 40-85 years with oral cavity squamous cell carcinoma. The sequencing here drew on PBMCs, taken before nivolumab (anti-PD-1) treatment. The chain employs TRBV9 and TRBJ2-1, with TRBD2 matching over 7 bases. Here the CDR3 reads CASSQGLVGSNEQFF. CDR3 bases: TGTGCCAGCAGCCAAGGACTAGTGGGTTCCAATGAGCAGTTCTTC.